The entry below gives a single T cell receptor beta chain sequence along with its context. This entry is derived from a study of blood T cell repertoires in COVID-19. Study at large: Samples of COVID-19 (acute and convalescent) were obtained from the United States, Italy and Spain. T cells, B-cell-depleted T cells, or PBMCs provided the cDNA or gDNA that served as material.

Repertoires were generated with immunoSEQ multiplex PCR, while TCRdb's copy carries only in-frame clones and drops some. This table holds about 200,000 clones, 75% to 85% found once. Grouping used clinical history reported by participants in a survey and questionnaire. J gave up 2 bases and V 5 bases, and 8 bases lay outside the gene matches. Germline V CDR1 and CDR2: MDHEN, SYDVKM. This CDR3 region has 16 residues. This receptor was identified in a woman between 40 and 50 years old with acute COVID-19. The V call is TRBV28, the J call TRBJ2-1; 8 positions agree with TRBD2. Sequencing was carried out using PBMCs or T cells enriched from blood (not recorded which). CDR3 residues: CASSLRSAGAYNEQFF. Written as DNA, the CDR3 is TGTGCCAGCAGTCTACGATCAGCGGGAGCCTACAATGAGCAGTTCTTC.